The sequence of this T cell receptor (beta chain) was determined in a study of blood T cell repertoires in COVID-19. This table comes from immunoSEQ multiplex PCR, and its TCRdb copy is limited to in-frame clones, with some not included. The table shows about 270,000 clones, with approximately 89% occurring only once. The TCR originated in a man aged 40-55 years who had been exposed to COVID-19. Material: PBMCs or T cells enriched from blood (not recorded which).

The CDR3 is CASSPLWASEYNEQFF. The CDR3 nucleotides are TGTGCCAGCAGCCCTCTGTGGGCTAGCGAGTACAATGAGCAGTTCTTC. This rearrangement joins TRBV28 to TRBJ2-1, with D possibly being TRBD2 (6 bases). The CDR3 spans 16 residues. Trimming pared 6 bases from V and 4 bases from J, leaving 19 bases between. Looked up from germline, CDR1 is MDHEN and CDR2 is SYDVKM.